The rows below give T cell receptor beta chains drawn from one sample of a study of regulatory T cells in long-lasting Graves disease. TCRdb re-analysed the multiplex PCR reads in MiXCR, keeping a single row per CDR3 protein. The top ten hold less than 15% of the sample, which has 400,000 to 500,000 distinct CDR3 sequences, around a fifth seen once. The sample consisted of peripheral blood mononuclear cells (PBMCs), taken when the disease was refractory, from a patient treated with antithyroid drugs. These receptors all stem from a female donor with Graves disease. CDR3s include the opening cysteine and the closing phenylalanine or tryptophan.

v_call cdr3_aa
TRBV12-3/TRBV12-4 CASSSGQGAGQPQHF
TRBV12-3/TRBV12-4 CASSKSDQPQHF
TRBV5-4 CASSLVVGTAANTEAFF
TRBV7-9 CASSPKPNRGEQYF
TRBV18 CASSPRWTAYEQYF
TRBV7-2 CASSPWTSAYEQYF
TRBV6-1 CASSPLRRVAEAFF
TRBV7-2 CASSLSTDDKLFF
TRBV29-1 CSGASGTGAYGYTF
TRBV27 CASSPRGDGFEAFF
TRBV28 CASNHLGTSGGSGANVLTF
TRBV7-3 CASSLYRLNTEAFF
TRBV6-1 CASSPSSGGGTQYF
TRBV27 CASGLLSPLHF
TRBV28 CASSSPGFANTEAFF
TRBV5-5 CASWGFTEQYF
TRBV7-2 CASSLAQFNSPLHF
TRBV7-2 CASSWNPGTRGEQFF
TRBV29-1 CSVEMVGDRGRGYTF
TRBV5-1 CASSAGYTEAFF
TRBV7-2 CASRLGVETQYF
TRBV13 CASSLVTGNTEAFF
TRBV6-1 CASTTVLGAGELFF
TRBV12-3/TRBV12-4 CASSPTGTPAYEQYFGPGTGELFF
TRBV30 CAWGALNTEAFF
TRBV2 CASSHEPGTTDYEQYF
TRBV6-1 CASSEPGEETQYF
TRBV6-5 CASSYTLDLAGGYEQYF
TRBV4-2 CASSQDPDRGDTEAFF
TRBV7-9 CASSSQLDYGYTF
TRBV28 CASSFRGERSPLHF
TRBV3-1 CASTRDRVNYGYTF
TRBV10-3 CAISESGYEQYF
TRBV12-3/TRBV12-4 CASGPGVGYTF
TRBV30 CAWSGDRAHTEAFF
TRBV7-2 CASSPLPRTQETQYF
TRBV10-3 CAIRLESGGRTGELFF
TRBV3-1 CASSQDFAGQPQHF
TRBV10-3 CAISEGEGRSTEAFF
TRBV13 CASSLLAGEQETQYF
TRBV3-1 CASSPPGGSSYEQYF
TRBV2 CASTRGLETQYF
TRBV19 CASSAGGPYEQYF
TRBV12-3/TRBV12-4 CASAKEQGLGQPQHF
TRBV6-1 CASSRDRIPLNYGYTF
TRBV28 CASSLDRPYNEQFF